This entry lists 23 T cell receptor beta chains sequenced from one sample in a study of blood T cell repertoires in COVID-19. Measured with immunoSEQ multiplex PCR; TCRdb has only the in-frame clones, and not every one. The sample records around 91,000 clones, under 85% being singletons. The sample taken for sequencing was peripheral blood. The receptors shown here come from a human donor in a cohort sampled during active COVID-19.

The CDR3: CASSYGGNTEAFF. Here the CDR3 DNA reads TGTGCCAGCAGTTATGGCGGGAACACTGAAGCTTTCTTT. The rearrangement links TRBV6-2 or TRBV6-3 to TRBJ1-1; D is uncertain. Trimming left V 3 bases short and J 1 base short, with 6 bases between. Germline V gene sequence: CDR1 MNHEY, CDR2 SVGEGT. The CDR3 consists of 13 residues.

The count of this clone is one. The genes are TRBV24-1 and TRBJ2-3, with D perhaps matching TRBD2 (6 bases). The CDR3 has 16 amino acids. V was shortened by 0 bases and J by 6 bases, with 15 bases between the two germline ends. Germline V gene sequence: CDR1 KGHDR, CDR2 SFDVKD. The CDR3 sequence is CATSDLSFGGVDTQYF. In DNA, the CDR3 is TGTGCCACCAGTGATTTGAGTTTCGGCGGGGTGGATACGCAGTATTTT.

This chain's CDR3 is CASSQDRRPGGWSNQPQHF. In DNA form, the CDR3 reads TGCGCCAGCAGCCAAGATAGGAGGCCAGGGGGTTGGAGCAATCAGCCCCAGCATTTT. The chain joins TRBV4-3 to TRBJ1-5; 7 positions match TRBD1. Germline loops: CDR1 LGHNA, CDR2 YSLEER. This CDR3 is built from 19 residues. V lost 0 bases and J lost 1; bases outside the gene matches: 12.

V is TRBV3-1 (or the pseudogene TRBV3-2) and J is TRBJ1-3, with D perhaps TRBD1 (5 bases). Trimming cost V 3 bases and J 9 bases, with 15 bases left between them. The germline gives CDR1 LGHDT, CDR2 YNNKEL (reference sequence). CDR3 length: 14 residues. In nucleotides, the CDR3 is TGTGCCAGCAGCCACGGGGACGGCGGGGGCACCATATATTTT. This sequence encodes CASSHGDGGGTIYF.

The chain recombines TRBV5-1 with TRBJ2-3; 11 nucleotides match TRBD2. The junction had 2 bases not matched to a gene; V was cut back by 0 bases and J by 2 bases. The CDR3 loop spans 16 amino acids. Germline V gene lookup returns CDR1 SGHRS and CDR2 YFSETQ. The CDR3 spells CASSLGLAGPTDTQYF. CDR3 in DNA: TGCGCCAGCAGCTTGGGACTAGCGGGGCCCACAGATACGCAGTATTTT.

In DNA, the CDR3 is TGTGCCAGCAGCAAAGCGTGGGGGGCTAGCGGGAAGGTTGGCCAGACCCAGTACTTC. Protein sequence: CASSKAWGASGKVGQTQYF. This sequence joins TRBV21-1 and TRBJ2-5; TRBD2 reflects the table's D call only, with no check against the DNA. TRBV21-1 is given as a pseudogene. The CDR3 is 19 amino acids.

V and J are TRBV19 and TRBJ2-1, with 8 nucleotides matching TRBD1. Germline loops: CDR1 LNHDA, CDR2 SQIVND (reference sequence). The CDR3 loop spans 18 amino acids. Losses at the gene ends were 8 bases for V and 10 bases for J; bases not matched to a gene: 25. The CDR3 protein is CASRAHRADRDRRREQFF. The CDR3 nucleotides read TGTGCCAGTCGGGCCCACAGGGCGGACAGGGACCGGCGTAGGGAGCAGTTCTTC.

The V call is TRBV28, the J call TRBJ1-6; 7 nucleotides match TRBD1. Trimming removed 6 bases from V and 14 bases from J; junction bases left unmatched: 13. Per germline, CDR1 MDHEN and CDR2 SYDVKM. The CDR3 runs 14 residues. DNA for the CDR3: TGTGCCAGCAGCGGGGGACAGCTAATTGGGGCCCTCCACTTT. This sequence encodes CASSGGQLIGALHF.

This chain links TRBV6-2 or TRBV6-3 with TRBJ1-4; possible D gene TRBD1, 6 bases. The CDR3 spans 14 residues. Germline V gene sequence: CDR1 MNHEY, CDR2 SVGEGT. V was clipped by 3 bases and J by 7 bases, with 12 bases between them. CDR3 residues: CASSYRDIGEKLFF. Written as DNA, the CDR3 is TGTGCCAGCAGTTATAGGGACATAGGTGAAAAACTGTTTTTT.

V usage is TRBV6-5 and J usage is TRBJ1-1, with 7 bases that match TRBD1. CDR1 MNHEY and CDR2 SVGAGI come from the germline V gene. V shed 9 bases and J 1 base; nucleotides not matched to a gene: 8. The CDR3 has 14 amino acids. In DNA, the CDR3 is TGTGCCAGGGCCCGAGGGGGCGCGAACACTGAAGCTTTCTTT. This translates into CARARGGANTEAFF.

The chain employs TRBV19 and TRBJ2-3, with D possibly being TRBD2 (7 bases). The CDR3 is 14 amino acids. V was pared by 3 bases and J by 8 bases, with 15 bases between. CDR1 is LNHDA and CDR2 is SQIVND in the germline V gene (reference sequence). CDR3 amino acids: CASSIGGGRGTQYF. CDR3 bases: TGTGCCAGTAGTATTGGGGGGGGGCGAGGTACGCAGTATTTT.

The rearrangement uses TRBV3-1 (or the pseudogene TRBV3-2) and TRBJ2-1; D might be TRBD1 (6 bases). Trimming left V 0 bases short and J 10 bases short, with 19 bases between. CDR1 and CDR2 (germline): LGHDT, YNNKEL (reference sequence). This CDR3 has 16 residues. The CDR3 nucleotides are TGTGCCAGCAGCCAAGATTCGCAGGGGCCCCCTGGGGAGCAGTTCTTC. This translates into CASSQDSQGPPGEQFF.

The rearrangement uses TRBV19 and TRBJ2-1; 7 nucleotides match TRBD2. Per germline, CDR1 LNHDA and CDR2 SQIVND (reference sequence). The CDR3 is 15 amino acids. V gave up 3 bases and J gave up 5 bases; unmatched junction bases: 7. The CDR3: CASSIGASGHNEQFF. In DNA form, the CDR3 reads TGTGCCAGTAGTATCGGGGCTAGCGGACACAATGAGCAGTTCTTC. Filled out from reference TRBV19 and TRBJ2-1, the complete variable domain reads DGGITQSPKYLFRKEGQNVTLSCEQNLNHDAMYWYRQDPGQGLRLIYYSQIVNDFQKGDIAEGYSVSREKKESFPLTVTSAQKNPTAFYLCASSIGASGHNEQFFGPGTRLTVL.

This clone has a single count. This rearrangement joins TRBV19 to TRBJ1-1; D is perhaps TRBD1 (6 bases). CDR3 size: 16 residues. The germline V gene has CDR1 LNHDA and CDR2 SQIVND (reference sequence). V lost 6 bases, J lost 3 bases, and 20 bases lay in between. This CDR3 reads CASSPGPRGRDTEAFF. The CDR3 nucleotides are TGTGCCAGTAGCCCCGGCCCAAGGGGGAGGGACACTGAAGCTTTCTTT.

The V call is TRBV3-1 (or the pseudogene TRBV3-2), the J call TRBJ2-5, with D hard to call. The CDR3 covers 13 residues. The V and J ends lost 0 bases and 13 bases respectively, with 15 bases between them. CDR1 is LGHDT and CDR2 is YNNKEL in the germline V gene (reference sequence). The CDR3 loop reads CASSQDRVGAGYF. For the CDR3, the DNA is TGTGCCAGCAGCCAAGATCGAGTGGGCGCAGGGTACTTC.

The chain recombines TRBV30 with TRBJ2-1, with D possibly being TRBD1 (5 bases). Germline CDR1 is GTSNPN and CDR2 is SVGIG (reference sequence). This CDR3 region has 14 residues. Trimming left V 3 bases short and J 0 bases short, with 9 bases between. CDR3 DNA sequence: TGTGCCTGGAGGTTTGACAGCTCCTACAATGAGCAGTTCTTC. Its translation is CAWRFDSSYNEQFF.

The chain recombines TRBV4-2 with TRBJ2-1, with TRBD2 matching over 10 bases. The CDR3 sequence is 17 residues long. Germline V gene sequence: CDR1 LGHNA, CDR2 YNFKEQ. With 0 bases clipped from V and 0 bases from J, the junction kept 2 bases outside the gene matches. The CDR3 loop is CASSQETSGASYNEQFF. The CDR3 nucleotides read TGTGCCAGCAGCCAAGAAACTAGCGGGGCCTCCTACAATGAGCAGTTCTTC.

CDR3 amino acids: CASSRVSGGDTQYF. CDR3 bases: TGTGCCAGCAGCCGGGTCTCAGGAGGAGATACGCAGTATTTT. The V and J genes are TRBV3-1 (or the pseudogene TRBV3-2) and TRBJ2-3; the D gene is possibly TRBD2 (5 bases). Trimming stripped 4 bases from V and 5 bases from J, with 13 bases between. The CDR3 totals 14 residues. The V gene's germline CDR1 is LGHDT and CDR2 YNNKEL (reference sequence).

This clone has just a few counts. The CDR3 DNA follows: TGTGCCAGCAGCTTAGCAGGGGGCGAATCACCCCTCCACTTT. It translates to CASSLAGGESPLHF. V gene TRBV7-9 combines with J gene TRBJ1-6; TRBD1 agrees at 7 bases. This CDR3 has 14 residues. Trimming took 0 bases from V and 10 from J; bases not matched to a gene: 3. Germline V gene lookup returns CDR1 SEHNR and CDR2 FQNEAQ (reference sequence). The entire variable domain, with the rest obtained from reference TRBV7-9 and TRBJ1-6, is as follows: DTGVSQNPRHKITKRGQNVTFRCDPISEHNRLYWYRQTLGQGPEFLTYFQNEAQLEKSRLLSDRFSAERPKGSFSTLEIQRTEQGDSAMYLCASSLAGGESPLHFGNGTRLTVT.

The chain couples TRBV6-5 to TRBJ2-6; possibly TRBD1 for D (5 bases). The V end was cut by 5 bases, the J end by 6 bases, with 14 bases between. The CDR3 covers 15 residues. Germline V CDR1 and CDR2: MNHEY, SVGAGI. The CDR3 here is CASSRVAGSANVLTF. In DNA, the CDR3 is TGTGCCAGCAGTCGCGTTGCAGGGTCGGCCAACGTCCTGACTTTC.

The chain carries TRBV19 and TRBJ2-7, with 8 positions matching TRBD1. Germline V lookup: CDR1 LNHDA, CDR2 SQIVND (reference sequence). This CDR3 spans 15 amino acids. J gave up 6 bases and V 4 bases, and 11 bases lay outside the gene matches. The chain's CDR3 is CASSTGGTGAFEQYF. Written as DNA, the CDR3 is TGTGCCAGTAGTACCGGAGGGACAGGCGCTTTCGAGCAGTACTTC.

The genes are TRBV7-9 and TRBJ2-2; D gene uncertain. The germline gives CDR1 SEHNR, CDR2 FQNEAQ (reference sequence). This CDR3 is 18 amino acids long. The ends were cut back, 6 bases at V and 0 bases at J, with 20 bases in the middle. The CDR3 sequence: CASRPSMVAPSNTGELFF. In DNA, the CDR3 is TGTGCCAGCAGACCGTCGATGGTGGCTCCTTCGAACACCGGGGAGCTGTTTTTT.

This clone was observed a handful of times. The chain is built from TRBV6-5 and TRBJ2-3; D is perhaps TRBD1 (8 bases). Germline CDR1 reads MNHEY; CDR2 reads SVGAGI. Trimming stripped 7 bases from V and 3 bases from J, with 17 bases between. The CDR3 extends over 15 amino acids. This CDR3 reads CASKFDRGGTDTQYF. As DNA, the CDR3 is TGTGCCAGCAAATTCGACAGGGGAGGGACAGATACGCAGTATTTT.